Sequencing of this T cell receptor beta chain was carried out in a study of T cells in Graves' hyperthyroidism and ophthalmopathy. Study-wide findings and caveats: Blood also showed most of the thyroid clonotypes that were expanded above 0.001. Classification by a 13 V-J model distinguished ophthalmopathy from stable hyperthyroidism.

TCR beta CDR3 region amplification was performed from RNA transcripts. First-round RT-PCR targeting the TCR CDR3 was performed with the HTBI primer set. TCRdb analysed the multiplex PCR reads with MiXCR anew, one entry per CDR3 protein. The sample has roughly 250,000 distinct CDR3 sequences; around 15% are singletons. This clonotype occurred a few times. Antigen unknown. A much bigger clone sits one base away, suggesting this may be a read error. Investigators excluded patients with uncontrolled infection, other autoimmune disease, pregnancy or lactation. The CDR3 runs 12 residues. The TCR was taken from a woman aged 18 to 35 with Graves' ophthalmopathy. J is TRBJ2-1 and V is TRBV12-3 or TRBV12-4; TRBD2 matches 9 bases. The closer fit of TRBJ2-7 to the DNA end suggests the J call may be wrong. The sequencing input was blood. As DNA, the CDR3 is TGTGCCAGCCTAGCGGGAATGAATGAGCAGTACTTC. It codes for CASLAGMNEQYF.